The entry below gives a single T cell receptor (beta chain) sequence along with its context. Its cognate antigen is unknown. Unmatched junction bases numbered 5, after V lost 1 base and J lost 5 bases. Germline V lookup: CDR1 LGHNA, CDR2 YSLEER. The CDR3 runs 15 residues. The record originates from a study of beta chain features in type 1 diabetes. Study-wide points: For Type 1 diabetes patients, all four CD4+ subsets carried TCRB CDR3s that were moderately but significantly shorter.

Of the isolated RNA, all was reverse transcribed, and so the sequenced material was expressed TCRB transcripts. This table comes from immunoSEQ multiplex PCR, and its TCRdb copy is limited to in-frame clones, with some not included. The sample shows about 340,000 clones, roughly 8% of them seen only once. V and J are TRBV4-3 and TRBJ2-3; 8 bases are a match to TRBD1. The receptor comes from a woman aged 18-35 years in good health. The sample comprised central memory CD4+ T cells from blood. The CDR3 spells CASSQGQGSIDTQYF. CDR3 coding DNA: TGCGCCAGCAGCCAAGGACAGGGGTCGATAGATACGCAGTATTTT.